The rows below give T cell receptor beta chains drawn from one sample of a study of T cells in Graves' hyperthyroidism and ophthalmopathy. TCRdb itself ran the multiplex PCR reads through MiXCR, one entry per CDR3 protein. The table has approximately 610,000 distinct CDR3 sequences, roughly a sixth seen once. Sequencing was done on a sample of blood. The receptors here all came from a woman younger than 35 with Graves' hyperthyroidism. Both conserved end residues are part of each CDR3.

V gene: TRBV12-3/TRBV12-4
J gene: TRBJ2-3
CDR3 protein: CASSLAPRLRFPDTQYF

V gene: TRBV12-3/TRBV12-4
J gene: TRBJ2-2
CDR3 protein: CASSLIAGADTGELFF

V gene: TRBV10-3
J gene: TRBJ1-1
CDR3 protein: CAISNRGGNTEAFF

V gene: TRBV7-2
J gene: TRBJ1-1
CDR3 protein: CASSLRPFGQGEAFF

V gene: TRBV6-1
J gene: TRBJ2-2
CDR3 protein: CASSGSATGELFF

V gene: TRBV10-2
J gene: TRBJ2-3
CDR3 protein: CASSWTGEADTQYF

V gene: TRBV2
J gene: TRBJ2-1
CDR3 protein: CASTPDGEYNEQFF

V gene: TRBV7-9
J gene: TRBJ2-5
CDR3 protein: CASSLVAGDETQYF

V gene: TRBV6-1
J gene: TRBJ1-1
CDR3 protein: CASSGEGFEAFF

V gene: TRBV6-2/TRBV6-3
J gene: TRBJ2-3
CDR3 protein: CASSGLAARDTQYF

V gene: TRBV18
J gene: TRBJ1-6
CDR3 protein: CASSSNRDRSSPLHF

V gene: TRBV19
J gene: TRBJ2-7
CDR3 protein: CASSTRDKLYEQYF

V gene: TRBV5-1
J gene: TRBJ1-3
CDR3 protein: CASSFPDIRNTIYF

V gene: TRBV11-3
J gene: TRBJ2-5
CDR3 protein: CASSHPQRETQYF

V gene: TRBV18
J gene: TRBJ2-1
CDR3 protein: CASSPMVLHEQFF

V gene: TRBV6-1
J gene: TRBJ2-7
CDR3 protein: CASRKRSMVGFGTSDSYEQYF

V gene: TRBV11-2
J gene: TRBJ2-3
CDR3 protein: CASSPSYRGVAGSTDTQYF

V gene: TRBV6-2/TRBV6-3
J gene: TRBJ1-4
CDR3 protein: CASSTWTGVGEKLFF

V gene: TRBV7-8
J gene: TRBJ2-4
CDR3 protein: CASSSSGLLAKNIQYF

V gene: TRBV20-1
J gene: TRBJ2-7
CDR3 protein: CMGESTASYEQYF

V gene: TRBV18
J gene: TRBJ2-2
CDR3 protein: CASSVGASTGELFF

V gene: TRBV6-1
J gene: TRBJ2-2
CDR3 protein: CAKAGGMNTGELFF

V gene: TRBV14
J gene: TRBJ1-6
CDR3 protein: CASSQTGLAPLHF

V gene: TRBV2
J gene: TRBJ1-2
CDR3 protein: CASSYRRGNYGYTF

V gene: TRBV5-6
J gene: TRBJ2-7
CDR3 protein: CASSLTGGVYEQYF

V gene: TRBV7-9
J gene: TRBJ2-5
CDR3 protein: CASSRTGGVETQYF

V gene: TRBV5-4
J gene: TRBJ2-3
CDR3 protein: CASSLDLGTDTQYF

V gene: TRBV28
J gene: TRBJ2-2
CDR3 protein: CASSLFLAGELFF

V gene: TRBV12-3/TRBV12-4
J gene: TRBJ1-4
CDR3 protein: CASSQDRGRTNEKLFF